The clone carrying this T cell receptor beta chain was picked up one time. V lost 0 bases and J 13 bases, leaving 18 bases between the germline ends. Germline loops: CDR1 MNHEY, CDR2 SVGAGI. The CDR3 totals 14 residues. These data belong to a study of blood T cell repertoires in COVID-19. In the source study's methods: From reference gene primer amplification, estimates of nucleated cell counts were derived. Produced via immunoSEQ multiplex PCR; TCRdb's table is partial and in-frame only. V, J and clone size are taken as reported in that table, and D and trimming were inferred from the DNA itself. The profile shows around 150,000 clones, 70% to 80% of them singletons.

Input material: peripheral blood. The sequence was collected from a man aged 55 to 69 with acute or convalescent COVID-19. This chain joins TRBV6-5 and TRBJ1-2; D gene ambiguous. The CDR3: CASSYSTRFSDFTF. The DNA of the CDR3 is TGTGCCAGCAGTTACTCGACTCGTTTCAGCGATTTCACCTTC.